This section outlines one T cell receptor (beta chain) sequence together with its context. Its antigen is currently unknown. These data belong to a study of CD8 T cells in Susac syndrome. CDR3 size: 13 residues. The germline V gene has CDR1 DFQATT and CDR2 SNEGSKA (reference sequence). The V and J ends lost 4 bases and 2 bases respectively, with 12 bases between them. Random hexamers were used to reverse transcribe an amount of about 0.45 to 1 ug RNA. Via MiXCR, TCRdb re-called the immunoSEQ multiplex PCR reads, giving one row per CDR3 protein. The sample contains about 440,000 distinct CDR3 sequences, around 83% of which appear only once. Findings of the study overall: The study recognized that the number of individuals in its TCR sequencing and HLA analysis was relatively small.

The sequenced material came from CD8+ T cells from PBMCs. The clonotype originates from a human donor with multiple sclerosis. This chain joins TRBV20-1 and TRBJ2-7; D not certain. The chain's CDR3 is CSANSRDTYEQYF. CDR3 DNA sequence: TGCAGTGCTAATAGTCGTGATACCTACGAGCAGTACTTC.